The source of this T cell receptor (beta chain) is a study of OX40 agonist ivuxolimab in advanced cancers. The study in broad terms: Ivuxolimab was an agonistic, fully human IgG2 monoclonal antibody directed against OX40 (CD134), a costimulatory receptor. Of the 50 or so patients in dose escalation, 19 had hepatocellular carcinoma, around 15 had melanoma, 9 had renal cell carcinoma and 9 had head and neck cancer. The dose-escalation cohort was about 87% male with a mean age of approximately 59 years, ranging from roughly 23 to 80. Peripheral TCRbeta sequencing aimed to test whether ivuxolimab altered TCR sequence diversity and caused clonal T-cell expansion. Patients were allowed to have had prior anti-PD-1, anti-PD-L1 or anti-CTLA-4 therapy, and around 37% of the dose-escalation patients had previously received checkpoint inhibitors. The monotherapy dose-escalation portion (N of about 57 patients) of the phase I ivuxolimab trial is reported in the paper. Partial responses occurred in three dose-escalation patients: two with cutaneous melanoma and one with hepatocellular carcinoma. Intravenous ivuxolimab was administered to patients every 2 weeks at six dose levels: 0.01, 0.1, 0.3, 1.5, 3 and 10 mg/kg.

The paper's findings and limits, for the study overall: At doses from 0.1 to 3.0 mg/kg, clonal expansion was seen in both CD4+ and CD8+ blood T cells between baseline and week 6. On average, CD8+ T cells showed more expanded clones than CD4+ T cells after ivuxolimab. Low levels of normalized T-cell clonal expansion were also seen in some patients who did not respond. In partial responders in the 0.1-3.0 mg/kg groups, normalized peripheral clonal expansion was found to be among the lowest, especially among CD8+ T cells. Antigen specificity was not determined for the clonally expanded peripheral T cells.

As regards this clone: No antigen is known for it. Nothing much larger sits one base from this clone, and base qualities are not available.

Genomic DNA was isolated from the sorted cells so that the TCRbeta CDR3 region could be sequenced. TCRbeta CDR3 regions were sequenced using the immunoSEQ Assay. Held by TCRdb, this immuneACCESS table contains in-frame sequences only and omits some clones. Under half of the omission traces to an unresolved V gene where checked; the cause of the rest is unknown. For this sample there are around 84,000 clones; about 93% appear just once. The ten largest clones add up to around 10% of the sample. The CDR3 runs 15 amino acids, cysteine and phenylalanine included. Just the 45-base CDR3 DNA is kept, in frame starting at base 1. V lost 6 bases and J lost 6 bases, and the count of bases not matched to a germline gene is 9. The germline V gene (reference sequence) provides CDR1 MNHEY and CDR2 SMNVEV. Patients with a history of autoimmune disease or receiving systemic immunosuppression were excluded from the trial. Peripheral blood for TCR sequencing was collected from all dose cohorts at baseline, on cycle 4 day 1, and on cycle 7 day 1. Samples came from an open-label, multicenter, first-in-human phase I dose-escalation trial of ivuxolimab. Adults with locally advanced or metastatic melanoma, renal cell carcinoma, hepatocellular carcinoma or head and neck squamous cell carcinoma were enrolled in the trial. Before TCR sequencing, CD4+ and CD8+ T cells were separately sorted from peripheral blood.

The chain employs TRBV27 and TRBJ1-5, and 9 junctional nucleotides match TRBD1. The sequencing used CD4+ or CD8+ T cells sorted from blood, collected in a trial of the OX40 agonist ivuxolimab. This sequence originates from an adult with an advanced solid tumor such as melanoma, head and neck, liver or kidney cancer. The nucleotide sequence reads as follows: TGTGCCAGCAGCCCTCGACAGGGGGACGGTCAGCCCCAGCATTTT. It specifies CASSPRQGDGQPQHF.